This record covers a single T cell receptor beta chain. Antigen unknown. CDR1 is SGHTA and CDR2 is FQGTGA in the germline V gene. The CDR3 runs 16 residues. With 0 bases clipped from V and 5 bases from J, the junction kept 5 bases outside the gene matches. Investigators reverse transcribed all isolated RNA, so they sequenced expressed TCRB transcripts. The assay was immunoSEQ multiplex PCR, and TCRdb's table has in-frame clones only and misses some. The sample includes 250,000 to 300,000 clones, around 24% seen only once; the top ten take more than 0.009%. The record originates from a study of beta chain features in type 1 diabetes. Study results and limitations: All four CD4+ subsets from Type 1 diabetes patients carried moderately but significantly shorter TCRB CDR3s.

The receptor comes from a woman aged 30 to 39 with type 1 diabetes. Sequencing used naive CD4+ T cells from blood. The chain is built from TRBV7-3 and TRBJ2-3, with 10 bases identical to TRBD2. The CDR3 sequence is CASSLTASGGGDTQYF. The CDR3 DNA is TGTGCCAGCAGCTTAACCGCTAGCGGGGGAGGAGATACGCAGTATTTT.